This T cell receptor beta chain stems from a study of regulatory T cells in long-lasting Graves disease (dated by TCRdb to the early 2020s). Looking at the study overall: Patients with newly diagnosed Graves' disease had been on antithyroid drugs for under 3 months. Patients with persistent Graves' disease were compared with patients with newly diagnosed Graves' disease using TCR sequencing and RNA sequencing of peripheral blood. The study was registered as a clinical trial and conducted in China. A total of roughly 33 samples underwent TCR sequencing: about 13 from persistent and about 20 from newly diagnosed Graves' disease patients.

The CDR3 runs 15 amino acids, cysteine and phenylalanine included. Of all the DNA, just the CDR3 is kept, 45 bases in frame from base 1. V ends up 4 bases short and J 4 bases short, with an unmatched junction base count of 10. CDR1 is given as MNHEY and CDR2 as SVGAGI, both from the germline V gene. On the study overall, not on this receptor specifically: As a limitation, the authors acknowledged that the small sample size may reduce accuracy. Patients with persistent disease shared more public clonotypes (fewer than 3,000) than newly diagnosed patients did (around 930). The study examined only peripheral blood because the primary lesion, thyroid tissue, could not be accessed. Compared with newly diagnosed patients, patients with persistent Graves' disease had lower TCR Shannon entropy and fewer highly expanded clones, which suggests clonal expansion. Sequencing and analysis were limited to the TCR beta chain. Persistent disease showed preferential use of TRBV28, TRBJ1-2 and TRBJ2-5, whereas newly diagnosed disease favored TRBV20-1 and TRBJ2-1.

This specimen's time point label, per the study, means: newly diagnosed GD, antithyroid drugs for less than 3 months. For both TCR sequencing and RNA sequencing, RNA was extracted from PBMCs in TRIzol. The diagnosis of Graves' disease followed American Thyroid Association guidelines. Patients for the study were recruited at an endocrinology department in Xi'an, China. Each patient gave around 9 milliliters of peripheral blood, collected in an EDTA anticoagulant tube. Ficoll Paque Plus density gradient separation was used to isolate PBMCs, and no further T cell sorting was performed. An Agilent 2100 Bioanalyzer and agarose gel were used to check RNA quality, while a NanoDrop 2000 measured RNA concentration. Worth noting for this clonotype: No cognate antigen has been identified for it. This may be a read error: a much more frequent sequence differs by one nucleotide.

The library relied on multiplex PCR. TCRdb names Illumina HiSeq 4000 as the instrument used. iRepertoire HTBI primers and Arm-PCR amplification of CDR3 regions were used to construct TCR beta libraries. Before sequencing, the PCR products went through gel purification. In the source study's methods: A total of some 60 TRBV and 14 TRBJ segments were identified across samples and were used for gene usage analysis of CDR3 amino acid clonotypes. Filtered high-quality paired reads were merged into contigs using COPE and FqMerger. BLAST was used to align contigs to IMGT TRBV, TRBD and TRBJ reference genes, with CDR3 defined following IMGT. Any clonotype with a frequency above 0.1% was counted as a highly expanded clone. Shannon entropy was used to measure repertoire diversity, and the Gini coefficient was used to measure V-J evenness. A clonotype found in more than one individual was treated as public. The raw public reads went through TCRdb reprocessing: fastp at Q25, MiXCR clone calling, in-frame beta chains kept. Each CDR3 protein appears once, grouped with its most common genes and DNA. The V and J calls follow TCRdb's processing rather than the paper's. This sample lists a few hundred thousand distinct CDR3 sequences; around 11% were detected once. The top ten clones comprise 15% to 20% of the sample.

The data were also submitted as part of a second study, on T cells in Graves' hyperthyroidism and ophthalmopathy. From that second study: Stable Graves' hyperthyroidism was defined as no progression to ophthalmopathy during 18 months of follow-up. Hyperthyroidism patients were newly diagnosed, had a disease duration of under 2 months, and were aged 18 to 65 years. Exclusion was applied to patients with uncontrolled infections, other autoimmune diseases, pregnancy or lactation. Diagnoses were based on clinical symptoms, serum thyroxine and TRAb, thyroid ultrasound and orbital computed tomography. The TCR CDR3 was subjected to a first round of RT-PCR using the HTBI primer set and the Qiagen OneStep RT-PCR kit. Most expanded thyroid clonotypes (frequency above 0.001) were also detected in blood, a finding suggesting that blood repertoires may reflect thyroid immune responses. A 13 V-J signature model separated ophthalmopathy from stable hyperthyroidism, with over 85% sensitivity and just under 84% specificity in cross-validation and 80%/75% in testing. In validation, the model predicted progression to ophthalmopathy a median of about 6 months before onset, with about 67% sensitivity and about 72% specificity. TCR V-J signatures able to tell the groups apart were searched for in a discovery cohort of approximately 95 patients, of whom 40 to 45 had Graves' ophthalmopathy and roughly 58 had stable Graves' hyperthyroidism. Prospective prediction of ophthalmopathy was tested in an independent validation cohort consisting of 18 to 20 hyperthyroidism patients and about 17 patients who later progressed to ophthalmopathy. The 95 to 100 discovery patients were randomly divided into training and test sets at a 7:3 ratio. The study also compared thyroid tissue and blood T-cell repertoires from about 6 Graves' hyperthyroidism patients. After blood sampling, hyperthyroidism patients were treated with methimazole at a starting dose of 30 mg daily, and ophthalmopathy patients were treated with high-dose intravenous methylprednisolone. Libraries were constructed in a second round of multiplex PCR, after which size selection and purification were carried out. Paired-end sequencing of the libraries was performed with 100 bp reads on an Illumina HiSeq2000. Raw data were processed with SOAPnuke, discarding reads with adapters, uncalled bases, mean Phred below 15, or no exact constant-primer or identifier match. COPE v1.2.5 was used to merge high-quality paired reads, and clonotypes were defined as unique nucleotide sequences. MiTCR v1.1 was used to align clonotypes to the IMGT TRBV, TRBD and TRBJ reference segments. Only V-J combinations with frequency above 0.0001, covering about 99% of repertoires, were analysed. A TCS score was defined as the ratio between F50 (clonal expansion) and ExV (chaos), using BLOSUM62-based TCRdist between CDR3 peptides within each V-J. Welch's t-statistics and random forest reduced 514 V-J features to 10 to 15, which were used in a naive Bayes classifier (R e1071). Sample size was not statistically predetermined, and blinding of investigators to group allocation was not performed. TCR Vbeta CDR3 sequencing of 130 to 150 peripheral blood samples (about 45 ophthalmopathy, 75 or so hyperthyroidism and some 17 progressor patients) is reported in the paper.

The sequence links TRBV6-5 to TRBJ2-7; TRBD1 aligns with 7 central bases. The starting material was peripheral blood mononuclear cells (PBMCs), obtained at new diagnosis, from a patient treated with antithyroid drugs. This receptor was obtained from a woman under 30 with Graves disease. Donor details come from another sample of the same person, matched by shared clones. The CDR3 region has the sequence CASSLRQGTRYEQYF. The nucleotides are TGTGCCAGCAGTTTGAGACAGGGTACCCGGTACGAGCAGTACTTC.